This T cell receptor (beta chain) was retrieved from a study of cytomegalovirus exposure and HLA in healthy donors. Study details: An early data release held around 80 million unique TCRs from HLA-typed donors. The study, taken as a whole, reports: Accurate prediction of most subjects' HLA-A and HLA-B alleles from TCR beta sequences was reported. In a later analysis, HLA-associated beta chains showed higher expansion and lower generation probabilities than comparable chains.

Remarks on this clone: The antigen remains unidentified.

Both 60 Vbeta primers and 13 Jbeta primers went into the PCR. Under the authors' procedure: In a later analysis, the count reached some 73 million unique TCR beta chains, with about 12 million shared. The assay was immunoSEQ multiplex PCR, and TCRdb's table has in-frame clones only and misses some. The D gene and trimming were derived from the DNA, and the V and J assignments and clone size from that table. The sample carries 85,000 to 100,000 clones, about 83% recorded once. The CDR3 totals 13 residues. Germline V CDR1 and CDR2: SNHLY, FYNNEI. V gene TRBV2 combines with J gene TRBJ1-6; D is perhaps TRBD1 (6 bases). Sequencing was performed on PBMCs. This clonotype was sampled from a female donor in good health and CMV-seropositive. In DNA form, the CDR3 reads TGTGCAGGGGGATTCTCATATAATTCACCCCTCCACTTT. Protein product: CAGGFSYNSPLHF.